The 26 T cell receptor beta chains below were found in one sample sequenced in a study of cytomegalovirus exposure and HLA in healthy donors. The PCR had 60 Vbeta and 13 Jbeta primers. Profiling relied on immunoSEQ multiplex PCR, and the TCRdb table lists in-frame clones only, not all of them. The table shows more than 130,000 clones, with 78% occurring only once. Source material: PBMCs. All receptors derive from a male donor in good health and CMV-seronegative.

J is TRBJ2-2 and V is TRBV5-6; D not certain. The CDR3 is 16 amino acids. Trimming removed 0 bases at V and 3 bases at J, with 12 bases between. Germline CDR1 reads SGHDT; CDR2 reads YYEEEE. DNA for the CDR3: TGTGCCAGCAGCTTGGACGTGGCCGTTGACACCGGGGAGCTGTTTTTT. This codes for CASSLDVAVDTGELFF. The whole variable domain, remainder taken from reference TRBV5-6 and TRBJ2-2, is DAGVTQSPTHLIKTRGQQVTLRCSPKSGHDTVSWYQQALGQGPQFIFQYYEEEERQRGNFPDRFSGHQFPNYSSELNVNALLLGDSALYLCASSLDVAVDTGELFFGEGSRLTVL.

CDR3 nucleotides: TGTGCCAGTAGTATAGACGACAGGGCGGATGAAGCTTTCTTT. It yields the protein CASSIDDRADEAFF. The rearrangement joins TRBV19 to TRBJ1-1, with TRBD1 identical over 7 bases. Germline CDR1 reads LNHDA; CDR2 reads SQIVND (reference sequence). The CDR3 runs 14 residues. V dropped 0 bases and J dropped 7; count of bases not matched to a gene: 5. The complete variable domain, with remaining parts taken from reference TRBV19 and TRBJ1-1, reads DGGITQSPKYLFRKEGQNVTLSCEQNLNHDAMYWYRQDPGQGLRLIYYSQIVNDFQKGDIAEGYSVSREKKESFPLTVTSAQKNPTAFYLCASSIDDRADEAFFGQGTRLTVV.

CDR3 nucleotide sequence: TGTGCCAGCAGTTTGGATCGGGGGTACAATGAGCAGTTCTTC. This gives the protein CASSLDRGYNEQFF. The chain has TRBV27 and TRBJ2-1; a possible D gene is TRBD2 (6 bases). This CDR3 is 14 amino acids long. Trimming removed 3 bases from V and 4 bases from J, with 10 bases in between. Germline CDR1 and CDR2: MNHEY and SMNVEV (reference sequence).

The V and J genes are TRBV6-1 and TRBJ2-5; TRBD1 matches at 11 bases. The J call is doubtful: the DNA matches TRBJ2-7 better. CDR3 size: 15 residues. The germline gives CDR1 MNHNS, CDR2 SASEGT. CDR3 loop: CASSRGTGGSYEQYF. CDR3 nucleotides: TGTGCCAGCAGTCGCGGGACAGGGGGCTCCTACGAGCAGTACTTC.

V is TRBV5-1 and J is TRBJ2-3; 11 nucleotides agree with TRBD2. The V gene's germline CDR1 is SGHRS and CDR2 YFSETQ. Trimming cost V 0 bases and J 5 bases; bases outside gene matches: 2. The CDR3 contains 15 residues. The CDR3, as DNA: TGCGCCAGCAGCTTGGTAGCGGGGGGGCGAGATACGCAGTATTTT. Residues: CASSLVAGGRDTQYF.

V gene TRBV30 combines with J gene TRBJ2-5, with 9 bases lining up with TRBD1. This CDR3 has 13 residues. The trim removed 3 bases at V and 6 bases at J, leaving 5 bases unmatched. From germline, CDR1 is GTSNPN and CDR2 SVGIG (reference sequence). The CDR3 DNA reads TGTGCCTGGAGCAAGGGACAGGGCAAGACCCAGTACTTC. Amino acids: CAWSKGQGKTQYF. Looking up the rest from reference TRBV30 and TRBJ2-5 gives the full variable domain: SQTIHQWPATLVQPVGSPLSLECTVEGTSNPNLYWYRQAAGRGLQLLFYSVGIGQISSEVPQNLSASRPQDRQFILSSKKLLLSDSGFYLCAWSKGQGKTQYFGPGTRLLVL.

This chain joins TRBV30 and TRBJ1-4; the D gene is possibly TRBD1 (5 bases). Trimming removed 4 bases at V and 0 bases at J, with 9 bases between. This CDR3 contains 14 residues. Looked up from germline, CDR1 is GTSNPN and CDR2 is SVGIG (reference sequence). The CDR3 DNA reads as TGTGCCTGGACAGGGTTTGCAACTAATGAAAAACTGTTTTTT. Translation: CAWTGFATNEKLFF.

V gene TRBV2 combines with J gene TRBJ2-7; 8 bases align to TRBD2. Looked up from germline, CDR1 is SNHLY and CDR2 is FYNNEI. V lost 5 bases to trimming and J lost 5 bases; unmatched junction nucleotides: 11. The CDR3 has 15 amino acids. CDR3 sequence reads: CASSLLAGTIHEQYF. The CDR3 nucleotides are TGTGCCAGCAGTCTGTTAGCGGGAACAATCCACGAGCAGTACTTC.

The CDR3 nucleotides are TGTGCCAGCAGCCATAGACTAGCGGGGTCGGAGACCCAGTACTTC. Residues: CASSHRLAGSETQYF. This sequence joins TRBV4-2 and TRBJ2-5; 11 bases are shared with TRBD2. There are 15 residues in the CDR3. Germline CDR1 is LGHNA and CDR2 is YNFKEQ. The V gene end was trimmed by 3 bases and the J gene end by 5 bases; junction bases not matched to a gene: 5.

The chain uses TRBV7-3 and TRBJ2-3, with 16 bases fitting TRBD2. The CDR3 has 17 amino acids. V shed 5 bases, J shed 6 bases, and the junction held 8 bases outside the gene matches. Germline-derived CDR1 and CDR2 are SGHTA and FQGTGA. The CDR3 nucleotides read TGTGCCAGCAGCAGAGGGACTAGCGGGAGGGCTAGGGATACGCAGTATTTT. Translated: CASSRGTSGRARDTQYF. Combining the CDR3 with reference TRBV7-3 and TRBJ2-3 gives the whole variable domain GAGVSQTPSNKVTEKGKYVELRCDPISGHTALYWYRQSLGQGPEFLIYFQGTGAADDSGLPNDRFFAVRPEGSVSTLKIQRTERGDSAVYLCASSRGTSGRARDTQYFGPGTRLTVL.

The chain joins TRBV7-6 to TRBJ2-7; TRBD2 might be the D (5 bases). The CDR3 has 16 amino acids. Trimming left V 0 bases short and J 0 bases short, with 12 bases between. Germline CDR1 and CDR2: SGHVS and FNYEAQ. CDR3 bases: TGTGCCAGCAGCTTAGCAACGGGGTGGAGCTCCTACGAGCAGTACTTC. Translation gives CASSLATGWSSYEQYF.

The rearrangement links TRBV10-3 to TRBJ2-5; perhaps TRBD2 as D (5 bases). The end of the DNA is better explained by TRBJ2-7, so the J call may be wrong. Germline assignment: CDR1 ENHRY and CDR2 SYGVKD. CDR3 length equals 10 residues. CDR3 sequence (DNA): TGTGCCTCGGGGTCCTACGAGCAGTACTTC. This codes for CASGSYEQYF.

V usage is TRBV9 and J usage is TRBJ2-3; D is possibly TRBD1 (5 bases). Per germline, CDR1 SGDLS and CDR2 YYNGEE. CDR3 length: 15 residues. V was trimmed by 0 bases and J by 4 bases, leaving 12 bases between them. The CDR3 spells CASSVVSIGADTQYF. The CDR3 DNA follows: TGTGCCAGCAGCGTAGTATCTATAGGGGCAGATACGCAGTATTTT.

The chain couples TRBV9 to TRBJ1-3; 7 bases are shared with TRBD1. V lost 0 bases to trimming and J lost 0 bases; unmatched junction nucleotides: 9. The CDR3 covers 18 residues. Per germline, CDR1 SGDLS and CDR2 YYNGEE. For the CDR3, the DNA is TGTGCCAGCAGCGTAGGCGGGACAGTCCCAGTCTCTGGAAACACCATATATTTT. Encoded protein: CASSVGGTVPVSGNTIYF.

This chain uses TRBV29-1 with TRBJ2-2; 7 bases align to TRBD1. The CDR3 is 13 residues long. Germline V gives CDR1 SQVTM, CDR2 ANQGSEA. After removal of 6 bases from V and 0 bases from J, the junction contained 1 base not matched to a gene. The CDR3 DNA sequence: TGCAGCGTGGGGACAGCGAACACCGGGGAGCTGTTTTTT. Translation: CSVGTANTGELFF.

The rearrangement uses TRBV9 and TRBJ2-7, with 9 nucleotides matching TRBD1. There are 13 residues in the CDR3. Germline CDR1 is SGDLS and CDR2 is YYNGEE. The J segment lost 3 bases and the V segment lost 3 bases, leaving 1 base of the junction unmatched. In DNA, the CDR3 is TGTGCCAGCAGCGGGGGACAGGGCTACGAGCAGTACTTC. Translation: CASSGGQGYEQYF.

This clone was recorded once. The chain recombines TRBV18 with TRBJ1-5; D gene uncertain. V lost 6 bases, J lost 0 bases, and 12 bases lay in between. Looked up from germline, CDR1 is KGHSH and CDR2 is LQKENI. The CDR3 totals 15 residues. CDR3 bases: TGTGCCAGCTCCCCCTCTGGCGGTAGCAATCAGCCCCAGCATTTT. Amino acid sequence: CASSPSGGSNQPQHF.

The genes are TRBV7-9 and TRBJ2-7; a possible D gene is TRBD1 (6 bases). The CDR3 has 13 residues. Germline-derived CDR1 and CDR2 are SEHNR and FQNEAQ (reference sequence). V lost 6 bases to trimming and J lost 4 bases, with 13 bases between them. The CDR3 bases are TGTGCCAGCAGTCACAGGGAAGTATACGAGCAGTACTTC. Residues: CASSHREVYEQYF.

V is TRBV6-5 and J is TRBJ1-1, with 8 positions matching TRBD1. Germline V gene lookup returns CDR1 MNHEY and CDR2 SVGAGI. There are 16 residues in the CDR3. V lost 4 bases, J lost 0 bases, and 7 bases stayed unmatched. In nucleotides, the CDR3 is TGTGCCAGCAGTTCCAACAGGGGGTCCCTGAACACTGAAGCTTTCTTT. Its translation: CASSSNRGSLNTEAFF.

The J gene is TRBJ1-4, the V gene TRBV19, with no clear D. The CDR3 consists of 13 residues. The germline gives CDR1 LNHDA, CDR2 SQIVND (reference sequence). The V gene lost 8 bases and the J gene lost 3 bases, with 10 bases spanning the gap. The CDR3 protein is CASLQRSNEKLFF. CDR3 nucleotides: TGTGCCAGTTTACAGCGGTCTAATGAAAAACTGTTTTTT.

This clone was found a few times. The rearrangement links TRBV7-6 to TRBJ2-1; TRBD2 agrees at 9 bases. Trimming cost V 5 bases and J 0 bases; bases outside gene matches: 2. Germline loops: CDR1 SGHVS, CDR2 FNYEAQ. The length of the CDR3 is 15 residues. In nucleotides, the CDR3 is TGTGCCAGCAGCCTTAGCGGGAGCTCCTACAATGAGCAGTTCTTC. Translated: CASSLSGSSYNEQFF.

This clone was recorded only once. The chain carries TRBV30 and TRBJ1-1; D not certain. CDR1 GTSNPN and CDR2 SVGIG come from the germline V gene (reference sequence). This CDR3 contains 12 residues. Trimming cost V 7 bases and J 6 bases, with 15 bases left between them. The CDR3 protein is CASRFLVAEAFF. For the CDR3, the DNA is TGTGCCTCCCGTTTCCTAGTCGCTGAAGCTTTCTTT.

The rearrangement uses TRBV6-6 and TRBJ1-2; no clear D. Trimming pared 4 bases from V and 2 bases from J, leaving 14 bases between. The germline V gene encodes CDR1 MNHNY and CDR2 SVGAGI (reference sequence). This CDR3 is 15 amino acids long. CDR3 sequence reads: CASSLDSRGNYGYTF. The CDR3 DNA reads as TGTGCCAGCAGTTTAGACTCCCGCGGAAACTATGGCTACACCTTC.

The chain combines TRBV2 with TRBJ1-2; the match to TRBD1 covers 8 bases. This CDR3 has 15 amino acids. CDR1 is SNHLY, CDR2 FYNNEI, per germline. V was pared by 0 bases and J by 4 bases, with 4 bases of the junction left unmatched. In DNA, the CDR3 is TGTGCCAGCAGTGAAGCTGGGACAGGTGGCTATGGCTACACCTTC. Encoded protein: CASSEAGTGGYGYTF.

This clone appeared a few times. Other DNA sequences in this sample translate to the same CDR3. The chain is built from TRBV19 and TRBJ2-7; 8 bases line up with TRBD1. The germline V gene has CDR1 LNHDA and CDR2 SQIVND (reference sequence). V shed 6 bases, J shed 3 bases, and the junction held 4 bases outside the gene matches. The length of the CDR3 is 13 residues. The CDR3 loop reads CASSPGQVYEQYF. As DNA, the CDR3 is TGTGCCAGTAGCCCGGGACAGGTCTACGAGCAGTACTTC.

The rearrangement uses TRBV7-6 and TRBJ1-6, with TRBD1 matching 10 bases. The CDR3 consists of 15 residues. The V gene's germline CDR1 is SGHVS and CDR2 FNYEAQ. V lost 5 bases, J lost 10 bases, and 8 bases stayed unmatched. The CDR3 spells CASSPTRTGGSPLHF. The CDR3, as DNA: TGTGCCAGCAGCCCCACTCGGACAGGGGGGTCACCCCTCCACTTT.